The rows below give T cell receptor beta chains drawn from one sample of a study of CXCR3-negative and CXCR3-positive naive CD8 T cells. TCRdb reanalyzed the 5' RACE reads, giving one entry per CDR3 protein sequence and no DNA. This listing includes about 150,000 distinct CDR3 sequences. Sequencing used naive CXCR3+ CD8+ T cells from blood. The source is a human donor in good health. Some clones in this sample may be carry-over from other donors' samples. CDR3s include the opening cysteine and the closing phenylalanine or tryptophan. The order of the fields is V gene, J gene, CDR3 protein.

TRBV6-6	TRBJ2-5	CASSYTDRAATQYF
TRBV6-2/TRBV6-3	TRBJ1-6	CASSLGTAGSPLHF
TRBV6-6	TRBJ2-7	CASSPPGQGLDYEQYF
TRBV28	TRBJ2-1	CASSPRDRGLYNEQFF
TRBV29-1	TRBJ1-1	CSVVDRSGNTEAFF
TRBV20-1	TRBJ2-5	CSARVGLAKWEETQYF
TRBV29-1	TRBJ1-1	CSAGGQTWNTEAFF
TRBV12-3/TRBV12-4	TRBJ2-3	CASSLAAYSTDTQYF
TRBV2	TRBJ2-7	CASRLWMNYEQYF
TRBV10-3	TRBJ1-5	CAISDPGVTNQPQHF
TRBV20-1	TRBJ1-1	CSASQGFTEAFF
TRBV5-1	TRBJ1-5	CASSLGTGEHQPQHF
TRBV7-9	TRBJ2-1	CASSGLNGLLNEQFF
TRBV9	TRBJ2-1	CASSVDDGGYYNEQFF
TRBV20-1	TRBJ1-1	CSARDGEGLNTEAFF
TRBV6-1	TRBJ1-2	CASSETGAHYGYTF
TRBV28	TRBJ2-1	CASSLTRGNEQFF
TRBV4-1	TRBJ2-2	CASSLQSSTGELFF
TRBV29-1	TRBJ2-1	CSVETGVRPNEQFF
TRBV7-9	TRBJ2-1	CASIHGTSEWEQFF
TRBV20-1	TRBJ2-3	CSAADDGAVITDTQYF
TRBV24-1	TRBJ2-1	CATSDPNSNEQFF
TRBV29-1	TRBJ2-1	CSVQFTTAYNEQFF
TRBV20-1	TRBJ2-7	CSAKDREYEQYF
TRBV5-1	TRBJ2-7	CASSNFSGAYEQYF
TRBV7-9	TRBJ1-1	CASSSDRGLIVYTEAFF
TRBV4-3	TRBJ2-3	CASSQATDTQYF